These 13 T cell receptor beta chains originate from one sample sequenced in a study of blood T cell repertoires in COVID-19. Measured with immunoSEQ multiplex PCR; TCRdb has only the in-frame clones, and not every one. The sample yields roughly 570,000 clones, around 90% seen once. The sample taken for sequencing was peripheral blood. The receptors originated from a woman between 45 and 60 years old with COVID-19, enrolled during active disease.

This clone came up once. This chain uses TRBV19 with TRBJ2-2; 9 bases fit TRBD1. V was clipped by 6 bases and J by 3 bases; unmatched bases: 5. The CDR3 is 15 amino acids. The V gene's germline CDR1 is LNHDA and CDR2 SQIVND (reference sequence). DNA for the CDR3: TGTGCCAGTAGAGGGACAGGGAGCGACACCGGGGAGCTGTTTTTT. Residues: CASRGTGSDTGELFF.

The CDR3 here is CASSTLDRNTEAFF. Here the CDR3 DNA reads TGTGCCAGCAGTACATTAGACAGGAACACTGAAGCTTTCTTT. The gene calls are TRBV6-5 and TRBJ1-1; D perhaps matches TRBD1 (5 bases). Germline CDR1 is MNHEY and CDR2 is SVGAGI. Trimming shortened V by 5 bases and J by 1 base, and 11 bases separated the two germline ends. CDR3 length: 14 residues.

The chain uses TRBV18 and TRBJ1-5; TRBD1 is a possible D gene (6 bases). The CDR3 runs 16 residues. CDR1 and CDR2 from the germline V gene are KGHSH and LQKENI. Trimming stripped 4 bases from V and 0 bases from J, with 13 bases between. CDR3 sequence (DNA): TGTGCCAGCTCACTACTAGGACAGAATAGCAATCAGCCCCAGCATTTT. Translating it yields CASSLLGQNSNQPQHF. Combining the CDR3 with reference TRBV18 and TRBJ1-5 gives the whole variable domain NAGVMQNPRHLVRRRGQEARLRCSPMKGHSHVYWYRQLPEEGLKFMVYLQKENIIDESGMPKERFSAEFPKEGPSILRIQQVVRGDSAAYFCASSLLGQNSNQPQHFGDGTRLSIL.

The chain uses TRBV5-4 and TRBJ2-7; the D gene is possibly TRBD2 (5 bases). CDR3 length equals 13 residues. CDR1 and CDR2 from the germline V gene are SGHNT and YYREEE (reference sequence). V gave up 4 bases and J gave up 2 bases, with 10 bases separating them. The CDR3, as DNA: TGTGCCAGCAGCCCAGCCGGGGCCTACGAGCAGTACTTC. Its protein is CASSPAGAYEQYF.

The chain recombines TRBV12-3 or TRBV12-4 with TRBJ2-3; D gene uncertain. Trimming shortened V by 5 bases and J by 4 bases, and 10 bases separated the two germline ends. There are 13 residues in the CDR3. As DNA, the CDR3 is TGTGCCAGCAGTGGCGTACGGGCAGATACGCAGTATTTT. Translation gives CASSGVRADTQYF.

This clone was counted between two and nine times. The chain has TRBV2 and TRBJ2-2, with D maybe TRBD1 (7 bases). V gave up 4 bases and J gave up 5 bases, with 17 bases separating them. CDR1 and CDR2 (germline): SNHLY, FYNNEI. The CDR3 covers 16 residues. In DNA form, the CDR3 reads TGTGCCAGCAGTGGACGTAGGACAGGACTAACCGGGGAGCTGTTTTTT. Translation gives CASSGRRTGLTGELFF.

This chain's CDR3 is CASSSSGGPGNTIYF. The CDR3, as DNA: TGTGCCAGCAGCTCCTCAGGGGGACCTGGAAACACCATATATTTT. The chain recombines TRBV7-9 with TRBJ1-3; the match to TRBD1 covers 7 bases. There are 15 residues in the CDR3. The germline V gene encodes CDR1 SEHNR and CDR2 FQNEAQ (reference sequence). V shed 4 bases, J shed 2 bases, and the junction held 5 bases outside the gene matches. Supplemented by reference TRBV7-9 and TRBJ1-3, the full variable domain reads DTGVSQNPRHKITKRGQNVTFRCDPISEHNRLYWYRQTLGQGPEFLTYFQNEAQLEKSRLLSDRFSAERPKGSFSTLEIQRTEQGDSAMYLCASSSSGGPGNTIYFGEGSWLTVV.

The V and J genes are TRBV28 and TRBJ2-2; D unresolved. CDR3 length equals 14 residues. V lost 10 bases and J 6 bases, leaving 18 bases between the germline ends. Germline V gene data show CDR1 as MDHEN and CDR2 as SYDVKM. The CDR3 loop reads CATLFSPRAGELFF. The DNA of the CDR3 is TGTGCCACCCTTTTCTCCCCTCGAGCCGGGGAGCTGTTTTTT. Drawing the rest from reference TRBV28 and TRBJ2-2, the complete variable domain is DVKVTQSSRYLVKRTGEKVFLECVQDMDHENMFWYRQDPGLGLRLIYFSYDVKMKEKGDIPEGYSVSREKKERFSLILESASTNQTSMYLCATLFSPRAGELFFGEGSRLTVL.

CDR3 sequence (DNA): TGTGCCAGCAGCTTAGCGCTAAGACAGGGGGTAGATGGCTACACCTTC. Protein sequence: CASSLALRQGVDGYTF. V and J are TRBV7-9 and TRBJ1-2; TRBD1 matches at 9 bases. This CDR3 region has 16 residues. V dropped 0 bases and J dropped 6; count of bases not matched to a gene: 8. The germline CDR1 and CDR2 sequences are SEHNR and FQNEAQ (reference sequence).

The gene calls are TRBV2 and TRBJ1-6; D unresolved. Germline assignment: CDR1 SNHLY and CDR2 FYNNEI. With 3 bases removed from V and 7 bases from J, the gap between germline ends came to 16 bases. The CDR3 has 16 amino acids. The CDR3 DNA follows: TGTGCCAGCAGTGATGAGGGAGTCAGAAGGAATTCACCCCTCCACTTT. It yields the protein CASSDEGVRRNSPLHF.

The V call is TRBV4-1, the J call TRBJ2-3, with TRBD1 as a possible D gene (6 bases). The ends were cut back, 0 bases at V and 3 bases at J, with 10 bases in the middle. The CDR3 length is 15 residues. Per the germline V gene, CDR1 is MGHRA and CDR2 is YSYEKL. In nucleotides, the CDR3 is TGCGCCAGCAGCCAAGATTGGGGGCGGACAGATACGCAGTATTTT. Its translation: CASSQDWGRTDTQYF.

The V call is TRBV12-3 or TRBV12-4, the J call TRBJ1-1; tentative D call: TRBD1 (6 bases). This CDR3 contains 11 residues. V shed 3 bases and J shed 11 bases, with 10 bases lying between them. CDR3 nucleotide sequence: TGTGCCAGCAGTTTCCAGGGGCGGGCTTTCTTT. Its translation: CASSFQGRAFF.

CDR3 amino acids: CASSIEMVTENYGYTF. CDR3 sequence (DNA): TGTGCCAGTAGTATAGAAATGGTGACTGAGAACTATGGCTACACCTTC. The chain carries TRBV19 and TRBJ1-2; unclear D gene. The V gene lost 0 bases and the J gene lost 2 bases, with 13 bases spanning the gap. The CDR3 spans 16 residues. Germline CDR1 and CDR2: LNHDA and SQIVND (reference sequence). Filled out from reference TRBV19 and TRBJ1-2, the complete variable domain reads DGGITQSPKYLFRKEGQNVTLSCEQNLNHDAMYWYRQDPGQGLRLIYYSQIVNDFQKGDIAEGYSVSREKKESFPLTVTSAQKNPTAFYLCASSIEMVTENYGYTFGSGTRLTVV.